This record covers a single T cell receptor (beta chain). Its antigen remains undetermined. Per-nucleotide qualities are absent, and no much larger clonotype sits a single base away. The source of the sample is a study of T cell responses to AZD1222 COVID-19 vaccine (dated by TCRdb to about 2021). Regarding the complete study: TCR sequencing covered about 230 trial participants: nearly 210 given two doses of AZD1222 and about 26 given two doses of MenACWY control vaccine. Enrollment into the trials was organized by age into subgroups of 18-55, 56-69 and 70-plus years, and those subgroups contained about 160, 30 and 59 TCR-sequenced participants, respectively.

The CDR3 regions of human TCRbeta chains were analyzed by immunosequencing. The original pipeline was this. TCRs in the repertoires were compared against a reference library of SARS-CoV-2-specific TCRs that had been generated with the MIRA antigen-specificity platform. Breadth was defined as the fraction of unique TCRs that were SARS-CoV-2-associated, and depth was defined as the fraction of total T cells that were SARS-CoV-2-associated. Using the MIRA data, each spike-specific TCR was mapped to the spike region that the TCR reacts to and placed in a CD4 or CD8 class. Log10-transformed breadth and depth values were compared by one-way ANOVA with Sidak's multiple comparisons tests. Held by TCRdb, this immuneACCESS table contains in-frame sequences only and omits some clones. Under half of the omission traces to an unresolved V gene where checked; the cause of the rest is unknown. Clone size and V and J calls were adopted from that table, with D and trimming inferred from the DNA. For this sample there are around 140,000 clones; 92% appear just once. The ten top clones hold about a tenth of the sample.

V gives up 1 base and J gives up 14 bases, and the segment between their germline ends measures 9 bases. Including the terminal cysteine and phenylalanine, the CDR3 comprises 12 residues. Only the CDR3 part of the read is kept: 36 bases, read in frame from the first base. Beyond this particular receptor, the publication reports: Only a handful of AZD1222 recipients were SARS-CoV-2 seropositive at baseline, limiting conclusions about previously exposed vaccinees. Because no day 14 peak-response samples were available, repertoires were characterized only after the peak T cell response. Reportedly, close to half of the unique spike-specific TCRs recognized epitopes lying outside the regions that are mutated in the B.1.351 and B.1.1.7 variants. Participants were mostly white British and included more females than males, and it was suggested by the authors that clonal diversity may have been underestimated. After two AZD1222 doses, both the breadth and the depth of spike-specific TCRs were significantly higher than at day 0 and than in MenACWY recipients. In the small 56-69-year group, the increase in depth fell short of significance, most likely because of low power. The whole spike protein was spanned by vaccine-associated CD4 TCRs, and dominant responses were seen in regions 160-218 and 743-854.

In the paper's terms, the time point label means: about 28 days (+/-7) after the second vaccine dose. AZD1222 recipients with second doses at about 4 weeks or about 12 weeks were pooled, because spike-specific TCR depth and breadth did not differ between schedules. Vaccinee samples were obtained from the UK trials COV001 and COV002, which included a single-blind randomized controlled phase 2/3 trial of AZD1222 (ChAdOx1 nCoV-19) in healthy adults. For TCRbeta chain sequencing, PBMC samples from trial participants were taken at day 0 and at day 28 after the second dose. Material: peripheral blood, obtained 28 days after the second AZD1222 dose. This receptor was obtained from an adult who received the AZD1222 COVID-19 vaccine. This receptor chain uses TRBV12-3 or TRBV12-4 and TRBJ1-6; matching of 6 bases hints at TRBD1 as the D gene. The nucleotides are TGTGCCAGCAGTTTAGGGGACAAGACCCTCCACTTT. Its coded protein is CASSLGDKTLHF.